This TCR beta chain derives from a study of cytomegalovirus exposure and HLA in healthy donors. Study-level points and caveats: Equally common other TCR beta chains were less clonally expanded than HLA-associated ones, a later analysis found. A few V segments could not be told apart, such as TRBV6-2 and TRBV6-3, and were left out. Sequences of the TCR beta chain were said to predict the HLA-A and HLA-B alleles of most subjects accurately. Most TCR sequences were rare, but some public TCRs occurred in many donors.

60 Vbeta and 13 Jbeta primers were used in PCR. This table comes from immunoSEQ multiplex PCR, and its TCRdb copy is limited to in-frame clones, with some not included. The table shows tens of thousands of clones, with around three fifths occurring only once. Notes on this clone: Its specificity is not known.

Germline V gene data show CDR1 as KGHSH and CDR2 as LQKENI. The CDR3 sequence is 16 residues long. The V and J ends lost 3 bases and 2 bases, in that order; junction bases with no gene match: 7. The chain carries TRBV18 and TRBJ2-1; TRBD2 agrees at 7 bases. This receptor was taken from a woman between 40 and 55 years old in good health and CMV-seropositive. The sequenced material came from PBMCs. CDR3: CASSPRGGSTYNEQFF. In DNA, the CDR3 is TGTGCCAGCTCACCTAGGGGAGGGAGTACCTACAATGAGCAGTTCTTC.